This T cell receptor beta chain derives from a study of control samples from healthy donors and cancer patients. TCRdb's table, derived via immunoSEQ multiplex PCR, lists solely in-frame clones and lacks some. Here the sample spans some 150,000 clones, around 94% being singletons. Between the trimmed V and J ends, which lost 6 bases and 7 bases, there was a span of 16 bases. There are 15 residues in the CDR3. CDR1 MNHNY and CDR2 SVGAGI come from the germline V gene (reference sequence). The source is a man aged 40-55 years in good health. The sample was blood. This chain uses TRBV6-6 with TRBJ1-6; D is unresolved. CDR3 amino acids: CASSRITDANSPLHF. The CDR3 nucleotides are TGTGCCAGCAGCCGAATAACGGACGCAAATTCACCCCTCCACTTT.